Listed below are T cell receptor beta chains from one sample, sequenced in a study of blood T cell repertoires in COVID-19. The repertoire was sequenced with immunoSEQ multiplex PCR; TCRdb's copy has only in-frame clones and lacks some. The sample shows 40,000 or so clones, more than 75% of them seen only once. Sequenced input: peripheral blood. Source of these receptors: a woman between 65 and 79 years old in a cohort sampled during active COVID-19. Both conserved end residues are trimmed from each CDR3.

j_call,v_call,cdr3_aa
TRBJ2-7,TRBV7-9,ASSYGGSGVYEQY
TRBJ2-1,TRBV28,ASLITGGHNEQF
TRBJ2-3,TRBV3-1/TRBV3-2,ASSARGRTEGDTQY
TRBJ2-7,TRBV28,ASRSGGIYEQY
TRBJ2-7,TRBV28,ARTSLRQGARSRLLEQY
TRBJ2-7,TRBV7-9,ASSKPPAQGNYEQY
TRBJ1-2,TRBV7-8,ASSLGQGSPYGYT
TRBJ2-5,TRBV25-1,ASSENRKGGETQY
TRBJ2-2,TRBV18,ASSPLVQMNTGELF
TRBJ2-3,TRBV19,ASSISGLAGGTSTDTQY
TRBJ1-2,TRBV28,ASSFGTDYGYT
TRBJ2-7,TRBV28,ASSPPSGRSSYEQY
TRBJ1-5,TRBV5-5,ASSMTGQGDQPQH
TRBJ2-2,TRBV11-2,ASSLGGSNTGELF
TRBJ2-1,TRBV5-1,ASSLLAGRGNEQF
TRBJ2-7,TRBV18,ASSPGTGTSYEQY
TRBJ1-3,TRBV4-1,ASSQETQGAASGNTIY
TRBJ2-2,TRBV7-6,ASSLGAGAYTGELF
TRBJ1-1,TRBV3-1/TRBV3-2,ASSQDQGAETEAF
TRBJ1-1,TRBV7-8,ASRKGQGAFLDTEAF
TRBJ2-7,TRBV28,ASSFRYEQY
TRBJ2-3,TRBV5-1,ASSLVGEGTDTQY
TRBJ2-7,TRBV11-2,ASSSIGRGRGLTYEQY
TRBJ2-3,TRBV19,AILCHSRSDTQY
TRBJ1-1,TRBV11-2,ASSLPPRDDRGLDTEAF
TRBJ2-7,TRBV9,ASSALPAGGLYEQY
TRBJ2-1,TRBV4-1,ASSHRGTYSYNEQF
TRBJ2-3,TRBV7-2,ASTGGQGIADTQY
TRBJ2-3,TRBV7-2,ASSHGPLAGGPSDTQY
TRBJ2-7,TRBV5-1,ASSLDSSGRTYEQY
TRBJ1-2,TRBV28,ASTGKGNYGYT
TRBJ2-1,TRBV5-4,ASSGPGLVDNEQF
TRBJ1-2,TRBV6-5,ASRPQGARNGYT
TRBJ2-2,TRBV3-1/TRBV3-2,ASSYPGRSHTGELF
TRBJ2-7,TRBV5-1,ASSLIGTGDRWYEQY
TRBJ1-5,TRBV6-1,ASSEEGGDRPQH
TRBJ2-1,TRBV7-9,ASRPWGGGPYNEQF
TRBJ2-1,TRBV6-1,ASSEGLGYEQF
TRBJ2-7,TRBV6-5,ASSQGSYEQY
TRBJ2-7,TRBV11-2,ASSSAGTGVYEQY
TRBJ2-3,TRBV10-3,AISPQTASTDTQY
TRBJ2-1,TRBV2,ASSTVSGSSYNEQF
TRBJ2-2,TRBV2,ASSAGNTGELF
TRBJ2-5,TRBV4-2,ASSQGLAASQETQY
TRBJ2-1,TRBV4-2,ASSLSGSYEQF
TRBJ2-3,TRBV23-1,ASSQSGTGGTDTQY
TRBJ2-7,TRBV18,ASSLKREPYEQY
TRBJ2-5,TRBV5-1,ASSLEVAGGKETQY
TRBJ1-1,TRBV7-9,ASSLVGEDTEAF
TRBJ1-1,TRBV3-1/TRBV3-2,ASSQNMNTEAF
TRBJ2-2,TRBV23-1,ASSRHFPDTGELF
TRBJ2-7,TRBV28,ASTSEGPYEQY
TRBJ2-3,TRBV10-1,ASTAAGSDTQY
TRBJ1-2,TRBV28,ASSLRVSENGYT
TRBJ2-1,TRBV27,ASSLLAGAYNEQF
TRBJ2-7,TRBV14,ASSQEGAGGTYEQY
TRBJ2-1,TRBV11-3,ASSSKGTSGSEQF